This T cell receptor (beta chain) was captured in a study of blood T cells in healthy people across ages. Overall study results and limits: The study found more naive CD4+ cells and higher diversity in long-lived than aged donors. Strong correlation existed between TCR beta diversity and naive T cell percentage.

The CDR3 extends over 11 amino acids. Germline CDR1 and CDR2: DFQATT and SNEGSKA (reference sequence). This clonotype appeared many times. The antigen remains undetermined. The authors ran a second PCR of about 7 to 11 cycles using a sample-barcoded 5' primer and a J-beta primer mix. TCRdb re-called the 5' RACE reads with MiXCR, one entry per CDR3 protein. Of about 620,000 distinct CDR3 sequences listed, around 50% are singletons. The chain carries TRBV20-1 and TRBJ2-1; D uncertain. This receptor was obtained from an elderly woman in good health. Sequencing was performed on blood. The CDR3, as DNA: TGCAGCCACTCAGAGAAGAATGAGCAGTTCTTC. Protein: CSHSEKNEQFF.